The 11 T cell receptor beta chains given below trace back to one sample, sequenced in a study of T cells after somatic rescue of genetic block. Method: immunoSEQ multiplex PCR; TCRdb's copy keeps in-frame clones and lacks some. The sample consists of more than 70,000 clones, over 80% of them appearing once. The sequenced sample was peripheral blood mononuclear cells (PBMCs). Receptor source: a woman aged 18-29 years.

The chain has TRBV7-2 and TRBJ2-7; D not certain. Trimming removed 5 bases from V and 3 bases from J, with 8 bases in between. CDR3 size: 12 residues. CDR1 and CDR2 from the germline V gene are SGHTA and FQGNSA. CDR3 DNA sequence: TGTGCCAGCAGCACTGACGGCTACGAGCAGTACTTC. Residues: CASSTDGYEQYF. Based on the CDR3 plus reference TRBV7-2 and TRBJ2-7, the full variable domain is GAGVSQSPSNKVTEKGKDVELRCDPISGHTALYWYRQSLGQGLEFLIYFQGNSAPDKSGLPSDRFSAERTGGSVSTLTIQRTQQEDSAVYLCASSTDGYEQYFGPGTRLTVT.

The chain carries TRBV6-6 and TRBJ2-3; perhaps TRBD1 as D (5 bases). The CDR3 has 15 amino acids. V was pared by 5 bases and J by 4 bases, with 16 bases between. Germline CDR1 reads MNHNY; CDR2 reads SVGAGI (reference sequence). CDR3 bases: TGTGCCAGCAGTCAGCAGGGTCGTCCTCCAGATACGCAGTATTTT. It yields the protein CASSQQGRPPDTQYF.

Here the CDR3 reads CASSLAGLAGGYEQFF. The DNA of the CDR3 is TGTGCCAGCAGCTTAGCCGGGCTAGCGGGGGGGTATGAGCAGTTCTTC. The V call is TRBV11-3, the J call TRBJ2-1, with 12 nucleotides matching TRBD2. CDR3 length: 16 residues. The germline V gene has CDR1 SGHNT and CDR2 YENEEA. V was pared by 1 base and J by 8 bases, with 6 bases of the junction left unmatched. The complete variable domain, with remaining parts taken from reference TRBV11-3 and TRBJ2-1, reads EAGVVQSPRYKIIEKKQPVAFWCNPISGHNTLYWYLQNLGQGPELLIRYENEEAVDDSQLPKDRFSAERLKGVDSTLKIQPAELGDSAVYLCASSLAGLAGGYEQFFGPGTRLTVL.

V gene TRBV12-5 combines with J gene TRBJ2-7; TRBD2 aligns across 9 bases. Germline V gene sequence: CDR1 LGHNT, CDR2 FRNRAP. This CDR3 has 16 residues. V trimming: 3 bases; J trimming: 0 bases; junction bases outside the gene matches: 6. The CDR3 region is CASGLPSSGDSYEQYF. CDR3 sequence (DNA): TGTGCTAGTGGTTTACCGTCTAGCGGGGACTCCTACGAGCAGTACTTC.

The genes are TRBV2 and TRBJ2-7, with a weak D call TRBD1 (6 bases). CDR3 length: 12 amino acids. The ends were cut back, 7 bases at V and 2 bases at J, with 9 bases in the middle. Germline values: CDR1 SNHLY, CDR2 FYNNEI. The CDR3 protein is CASKQGPYEQYF. The CDR3 DNA follows: TGTGCCAGCAAACAGGGACCCTACGAGCAGTACTTC. Using reference TRBV2 and TRBJ2-7 for the parts outside the CDR3, the full variable domain is EPEVTQTPSHQVTQMGQEVILRCVPISNHLYFYWYRQILGQKVEFLVSFYNNEISEKSEIFDDQFSVERPDGSNFTLKIRSTKLEDSAMYFCASKQGPYEQYFGPGTRLTVT.

The chain joins TRBV28 to TRBJ2-1, with TRBD2 identical over 7 bases. From germline, CDR1 is MDHEN and CDR2 SYDVKM. This CDR3 is 15 amino acids long. V gave up 8 bases and J gave up 6 bases; unmatched junction bases: 13. CDR3 DNA sequence: TGTGCCAGCTTTAGGGGAGGGCCTTTGTTCAATGAGCAGTTCTTC. The encoded protein is CASFRGGPLFNEQFF.

The chain combines TRBV6-4 with TRBJ2-3; D not resolved. Trimming removed 3 bases from V and 3 bases from J, with 7 bases in between. This CDR3 contains 13 residues. The V gene's germline CDR1 is MRHNA and CDR2 SNTAGT. This CDR3 is CASSESETDTQYF. CDR3 nucleotides: TGTGCCAGCAGTGAATCTGAAACAGATACGCAGTATTTT.

Concerning this clone itself: Relative to the germline gene, one junction end is altered; a read error may explain this. The chain recombines TRBV7-7 with TRBJ1-3; D unresolved. Per germline, CDR1 SSHAT and CDR2 FNYEAQ (reference sequence). The CDR3 consists of 15 residues. The CDR3 bases are TGTGCTAGCACCCCCCTAGAGGGTTCCCGAAACACCATATATTTT. Its protein product is CASTPLEGSRNTIYF.

Written as DNA, the CDR3 is TGTGCCAGCAGCCCTCTTAGCGGGGCCTACGAGCAGTACTTC. Translating it yields CASSPLSGAYEQYF. The chain combines TRBV6-5 with TRBJ2-7; 8 bases agree with TRBD2. V shed 6 bases, J shed 2 bases, and the junction held 6 bases outside the gene matches. CDR3 length: 14 amino acids. Germline lookup yields CDR1 MNHEY and CDR2 SVGAGI.

There are a few counts of this clone. The chain links TRBV18 to TRBJ1-4; 7 bases align to TRBD1. This CDR3 contains 15 residues. Germline CDR1 is KGHSH and CDR2 is LQKENI. V shed 0 bases and J 4 bases; nucleotides not matched to a gene: 2. Here the CDR3 reads CASSPPGQLNEKLFF. The CDR3 DNA reads as TGTGCCAGCTCACCACCGGGACAGCTTAATGAAAAACTGTTTTTT.

V and J are TRBV27 and TRBJ1-4, with D possibly matching TRBD1 (5 bases). The CDR3 is made up of 13 amino acids. V was trimmed by 8 bases and J by 7 bases, leaving 14 bases between them. CDR1 is MNHEY, CDR2 SMNVEV, per germline (reference sequence). The CDR3 spells CASSGTGGEKLFF. The DNA of the CDR3 is TGTGCCAGCTCGGGAACTGGGGGTGAAAAACTGTTTTTT.